The 17 T cell receptor beta chains below all came from one sample that was sequenced in a study of blood T cell repertoires in COVID-19. TCRdb's copy holds only in-frame clones and misses some; the assay was immunoSEQ multiplex PCR. Among 250,000 or so clones listed, around nine tenths were seen once. Material: peripheral blood. Receptor source: a woman in her forties who had recovered from COVID-19.

The chain joins TRBV28 to TRBJ2-1, with D perhaps TRBD1 (6 bases). CDR3 length equals 14 residues. Germline V gene sequence: CDR1 MDHEN, CDR2 SYDVKM. Trimming took off 5 bases at V and 6 bases at J, with 14 bases between the two ends. CDR3 nucleotides: TGTGCCAGCAGTCCCCGAACAGGGAGCAATGAGCAGTTCTTC. Its translation: CASSPRTGSNEQFF.

This clone was seen a single time. Additional DNA sequences in this sample encode the identical CDR3. The chain couples TRBV5-1 to TRBJ1-1; D is possibly TRBD1 (6 bases). Per germline, CDR1 SGHRS and CDR2 YFSETQ. CDR3 length: 14 residues. Trimming cost V 0 bases and J 4 bases, with 10 bases left between them. The CDR3, as DNA: TGCGCCAGCAGCTTGGCAGGGGAGAGCACTGAAGCTTTCTTT. This translates into CASSLAGESTEAFF.

The gene calls are TRBV5-6 and TRBJ2-5; TRBD1 aligns across 9 bases. The CDR3 has 15 amino acids. The V segment lost 2 bases and the J segment 3 bases; nucleotides outside the gene matches: 5. Germline loops: CDR1 SGHDT, CDR2 YYEEEE. CDR3 protein: CASSFRGDREETQYF. CDR3 in DNA: TGTGCCAGCAGCTTTAGGGGGGACAGGGAAGAGACCCAGTACTTC.

The chain is built from TRBV7-9 and TRBJ2-2, with 8 nucleotides matching TRBD2. Losses at the gene ends were 5 bases for V and 6 bases for J; bases not matched to a gene: 8. Germline CDR1 is SEHNR and CDR2 is FQNEAQ (reference sequence). This CDR3 is built from 15 residues. The CDR3 region has the DNA TGTGCCAGCAGCCACGGGACTAGGAGCTCCGGGGAGCTGTTTTTT. Translating gives CASSHGTRSSGELFF.

This clone was recorded only once. The chain is built from TRBV6-5 and TRBJ2-5; D is possibly TRBD2 (5 bases). From germline, CDR1 is MNHEY and CDR2 SVGAGI. The CDR3 covers 16 residues. Trimming removed 2 bases from V and 2 bases from J, with 15 bases in between. For the CDR3, the DNA is TGTGCCAGCAGTTACCCGAGGGCTGCACATCAAGAGACCCAGTACTTC. Protein: CASSYPRAAHQETQYF.

The chain uses TRBV5-4 and TRBJ1-2, with a tentative D call TRBD1 (5 bases). The germline gives CDR1 SGHNT, CDR2 YYREEE (reference sequence). This CDR3 region has 13 residues. Between the trimmed V and J ends, which lost 1 base and 4 bases, there was a span of 8 bases. CDR3 residues: CASSLRGGYGYTF. DNA of the CDR3: TGTGCCAGCAGCTTGCGGGGGGGCTATGGCTACACCTTC.

This chain links TRBV7-9 with TRBJ1-5; tentative D call: TRBD1 (5 bases). This CDR3 is built from 16 residues. The germline gives CDR1 SEHNR, CDR2 FQNEAQ (reference sequence). V gave up 1 base and J gave up 0 bases, with 10 bases separating them. The CDR3 reads CASSLGGPNSNQPQHF. The CDR3 region has the DNA TGTGCCAGCAGCTTAGGGGGCCCCAATAGCAATCAGCCCCAGCATTTT.

The genes are TRBV24-1 and TRBJ2-2; possibly TRBD1 for D (6 bases). Per germline, CDR1 KGHDR and CDR2 SFDVKD. Trimming left V 6 bases short and J 4 bases short, with 8 bases between. The length of the CDR3 is 13 residues. CDR3 coding DNA: TGTGCCACCAGTACAGGGCCCACCGGGGAGCTGTTTTTT. Its protein product is CATSTGPTGELFF.

V gene TRBV30 combines with J gene TRBJ1-1; the D gene is possibly TRBD1 (5 bases). There are 13 residues in the CDR3. CDR1 is GTSNPN and CDR2 is SVGIG in the germline V gene (reference sequence). V lost 3 bases and J lost 4, with 12 bases in between. The CDR3 sequence is CAWRWGVGTEAFF. In DNA, the CDR3 is TGTGCCTGGAGGTGGGGGGTGGGCACTGAAGCTTTCTTT.

The rearrangement joins TRBV3-1 (or the pseudogene TRBV3-2) to TRBJ1-1; 8 nucleotides agree with TRBD1. CDR1 is LGHDT, CDR2 YNNKEL, per germline (reference sequence). V was clipped by 1 base and J by 4 bases; unmatched bases: 2. The length of the CDR3 is 14 residues. CDR3 bases: TGTGCCAGCAGCCAAGGGGGACAGGTCACTGAAGCTTTCTTT. Translated, it gives CASSQGGQVTEAFF.

V and J are TRBV3-1 (or the pseudogene TRBV3-2) and TRBJ2-5; TRBD2 agrees at 7 bases. The CDR3 covers 15 residues. V lost 4 bases to trimming and J lost 3 bases; unmatched junction nucleotides: 8. The germline gives CDR1 LGHDT, CDR2 YNNKEL (reference sequence). This CDR3 is CASSRSRAGEETQYF. DNA of the CDR3: TGTGCCAGCAGCCGTTCCCGGGCGGGAGAAGAGACCCAGTACTTC.

Worth noting for this clone: This sample also contains other DNA sequences that code for the same CDR3. This chain uses TRBV3-1 (or the pseudogene TRBV3-2) with TRBJ2-1; TRBD2 matches at 10 bases. This CDR3 comprises 15 residues. V shed 4 bases, J shed 2 bases, and the junction held 2 bases outside the gene matches. Germline V gives CDR1 LGHDT, CDR2 YNNKEL (reference sequence). CDR3 DNA: TGTGCCAGCAGCCGGACTAGCGGTACCTACAATGAGCAGTTCTTC. Its protein product is CASSRTSGTYNEQFF.

This chain uses TRBV9 with TRBJ2-1, with a tentative D call TRBD2 (5 bases). Germline V gene lookup returns CDR1 SGDLS and CDR2 YYNGEE. This CDR3 is built from 14 residues. Deletions cut 1 base from V and 0 bases from J, with 5 bases between. In nucleotides, the CDR3 is TGTGCCAGCAGCGTAACTAGCTCCTACAATGAGCAGTTCTTC. Its protein product is CASSVTSSYNEQFF.

The chain is built from TRBV7-2 and TRBJ2-1; 8 nucleotides line up with TRBD1. The CDR3 has 16 residues. Germline V gene data show CDR1 as SGHTA and CDR2 as FQGNSA. V was clipped by 2 bases and J by 4 bases; unmatched bases: 7. Written as DNA, the CDR3 is TGTGCCAGCAGCTTACAAACCGGGACAGGATACAATGAGCAGTTCTTC. It codes for CASSLQTGTGYNEQFF.

J is TRBJ2-1 and V is TRBV30, with a possible D match to TRBD1 (6 bases). The CDR3 sequence is 15 residues long. V was clipped by 1 base and J by 7 bases, with 17 bases between them. Germline V gives CDR1 GTSNPN, CDR2 SVGIG (reference sequence). CDR3 region: CAWSAPLRQGNEQFF. The CDR3 DNA reads TGTGCCTGGAGTGCGCCTCTGCGCCAGGGGAATGAGCAGTTCTTC.

V usage is TRBV27 and J usage is TRBJ2-7; perhaps TRBD1 as D (6 bases). In germline, CDR1 is MNHEY, CDR2 SMNVEV (reference sequence). Trimming shortened V by 3 bases and J by 7 bases, and 13 bases separated the two germline ends. This CDR3 comprises 13 residues. CDR3 residues: CASSFREGGEQYF. The CDR3 DNA reads as TGTGCCAGCAGTTTCCGGGAAGGGGGAGAGCAGTACTTC.

The chain is built from TRBV19 and TRBJ2-7, with a weak D call TRBD1 (6 bases). The V gene lost 0 bases and the J gene lost 4 bases, with 16 bases spanning the gap. This CDR3 contains 16 residues. Germline-derived CDR1 and CDR2 are LNHDA and SQIVND (reference sequence). The CDR3, as DNA: TGTGCCAGTAGTATAGATTTTGTACAGGGTAGGTACGAGCAGTACTTC. This codes for CASSIDFVQGRYEQYF.